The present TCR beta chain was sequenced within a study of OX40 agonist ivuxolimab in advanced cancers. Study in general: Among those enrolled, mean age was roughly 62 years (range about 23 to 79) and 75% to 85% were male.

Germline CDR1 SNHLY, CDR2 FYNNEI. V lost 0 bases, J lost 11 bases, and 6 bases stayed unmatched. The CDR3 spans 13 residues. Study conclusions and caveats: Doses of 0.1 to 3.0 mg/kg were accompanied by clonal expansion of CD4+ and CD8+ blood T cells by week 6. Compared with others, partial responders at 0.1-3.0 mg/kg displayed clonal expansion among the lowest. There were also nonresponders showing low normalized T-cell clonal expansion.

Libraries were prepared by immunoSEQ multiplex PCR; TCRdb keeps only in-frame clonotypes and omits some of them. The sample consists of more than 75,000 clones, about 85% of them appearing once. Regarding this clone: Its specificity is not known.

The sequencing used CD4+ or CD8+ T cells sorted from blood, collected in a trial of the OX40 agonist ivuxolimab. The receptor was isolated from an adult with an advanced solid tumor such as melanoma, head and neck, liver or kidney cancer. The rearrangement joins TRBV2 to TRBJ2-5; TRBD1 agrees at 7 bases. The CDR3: CASSEALTGKQYF. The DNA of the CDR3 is TGTGCCAGCAGTGAAGCCTTGACAGGGAAGCAGTACTTC.